This entry concerns a single T cell receptor (beta chain). The data originate from a study of blood T cell repertoires in COVID-19. Study-level background: The analysed material was cDNA or gDNA that came from T cells, B-cell-depleted T cells, or PBMCs.

Patients from Seattle were sampled longitudinally, starting during active infection. Per the original methods: The authors estimated nucleated cell counts from reference gene primer amplification. Some clones are missing from TCRdb's copy, which holds only in-frame ones; the method was immunoSEQ multiplex PCR. D and trimming were read from the DNA, whereas the V and J calls and clone size are those reported in that table. The sample comprises approximately 300,000 clones, 75% to 95% of which are singletons, and 6.5% to 8% rests with the top ten. There are 16 residues in the CDR3. V lost 3 bases to trimming and J lost 6 bases, with 20 bases between them. Germline V CDR1 and CDR2: KGHSH, LQKENI.

This chain uses TRBV18 with TRBJ1-2; D is perhaps TRBD1 (6 bases). The sequenced material came from peripheral blood. This sequence originates from a woman between 25 and 40 years old with COVID-19, enrolled during active disease. CDR3 coding DNA: TGTGCCAGCTCACCTCCAGGGGCTGCACCCTACCATGGCTACACCTTC. Its protein is CASSPPGAAPYHGYTF.